This TCR beta chain was sequenced during a study of cytomegalovirus exposure and HLA in healthy donors. Findings and caveats of the study: When analyzed later, a missense DCLRE1C variant was found to be linked to TCR beta V- and J-gene trimming.

PCR was performed using 60 Vbeta and 13 Jbeta primers. The repertoire was sequenced with immunoSEQ multiplex PCR; TCRdb's copy has only in-frame clones and lacks some. The sample records approximately 100,000 clones, around 70% being singletons. The germline V gene encodes CDR1 MGHRA and CDR2 YSYEKL. The length of the CDR3 is 18 residues. The ends were cut back, 1 base at V and 7 bases at J, with 22 bases in the middle. About this clone itself: Its antigen is unknown.

The sequence was obtained from a female donor in good health and CMV-seronegative. Input material: PBMCs. The V call is TRBV4-1, the J call TRBJ2-2; D may be TRBD1 (6 bases). The DNA of the CDR3 is TGCGCCAGCAGCCAAGCCCGAGGAGCGGCAGGGGACGGCGGGGAGCTGTTTTTT. This encodes CASSQARGAAGDGGELFF.